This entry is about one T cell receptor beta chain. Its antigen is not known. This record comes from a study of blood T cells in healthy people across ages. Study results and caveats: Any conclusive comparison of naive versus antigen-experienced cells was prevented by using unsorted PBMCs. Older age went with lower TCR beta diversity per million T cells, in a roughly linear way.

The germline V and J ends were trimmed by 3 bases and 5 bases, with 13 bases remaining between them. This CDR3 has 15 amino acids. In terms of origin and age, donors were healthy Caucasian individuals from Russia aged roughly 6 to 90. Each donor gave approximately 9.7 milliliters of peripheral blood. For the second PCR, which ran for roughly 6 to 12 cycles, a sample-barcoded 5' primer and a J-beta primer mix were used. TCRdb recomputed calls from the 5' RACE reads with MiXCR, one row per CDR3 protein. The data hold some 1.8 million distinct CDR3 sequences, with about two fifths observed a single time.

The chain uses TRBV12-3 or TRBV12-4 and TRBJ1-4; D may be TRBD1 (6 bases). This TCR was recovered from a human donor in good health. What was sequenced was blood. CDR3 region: CASSFSTGENEKLFF. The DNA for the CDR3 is TGTGCCAGCAGTTTCTCGACAGGAGAGAATGAAAAACTGTTTTTT.